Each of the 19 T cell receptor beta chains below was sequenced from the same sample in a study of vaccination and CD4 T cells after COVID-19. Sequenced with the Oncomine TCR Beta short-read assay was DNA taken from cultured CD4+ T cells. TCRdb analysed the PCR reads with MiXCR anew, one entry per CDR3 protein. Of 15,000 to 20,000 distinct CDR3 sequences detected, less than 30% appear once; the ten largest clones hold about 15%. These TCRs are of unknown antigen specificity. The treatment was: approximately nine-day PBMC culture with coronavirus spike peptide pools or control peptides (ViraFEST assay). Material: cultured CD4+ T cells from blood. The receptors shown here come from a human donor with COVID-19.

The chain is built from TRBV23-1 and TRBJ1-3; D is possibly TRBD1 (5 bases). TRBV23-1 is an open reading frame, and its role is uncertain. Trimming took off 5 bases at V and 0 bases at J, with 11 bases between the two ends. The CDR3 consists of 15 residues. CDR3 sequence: CASSSPGTSGNTIYF. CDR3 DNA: TGCGCCAGCAGTTCCCCAGGGACCTCTGGAAACACCATATATTTT.

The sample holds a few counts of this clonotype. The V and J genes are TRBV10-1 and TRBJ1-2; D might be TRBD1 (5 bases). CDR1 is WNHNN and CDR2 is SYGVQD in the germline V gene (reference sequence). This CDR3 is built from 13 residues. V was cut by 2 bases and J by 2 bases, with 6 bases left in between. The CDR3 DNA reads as TGCGCCAGCAGTGAGGGGGGGAACTATGGCTACACCTTC. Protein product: CASSEGGNYGYTF.

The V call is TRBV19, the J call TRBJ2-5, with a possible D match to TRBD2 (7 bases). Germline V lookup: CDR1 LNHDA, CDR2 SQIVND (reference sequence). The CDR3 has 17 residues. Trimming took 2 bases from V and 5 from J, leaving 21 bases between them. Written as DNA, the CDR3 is TGTGCCAGTAGTATACAGCCCGTCGGGGGGCTTCAGGAGACCCAGTACTTC. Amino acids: CASSIQPVGGLQETQYF. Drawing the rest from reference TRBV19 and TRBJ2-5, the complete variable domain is DGGITQSPKYLFRKEGQNVTLSCEQNLNHDAMYWYRQDPGQGLRLIYYSQIVNDFQKGDIAEGYSVSREKKESFPLTVTSAQKNPTAFYLCASSIQPVGGLQETQYFGPGTRLLVL.

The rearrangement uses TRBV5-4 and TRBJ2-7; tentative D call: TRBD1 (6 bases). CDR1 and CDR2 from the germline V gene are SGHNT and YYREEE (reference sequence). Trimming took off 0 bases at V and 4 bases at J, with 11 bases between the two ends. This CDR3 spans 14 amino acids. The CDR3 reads CASSLAQGRYEQYF. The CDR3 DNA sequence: TGTGCCAGCAGCTTGGCACAGGGTAGGTACGAGCAGTACTTC.

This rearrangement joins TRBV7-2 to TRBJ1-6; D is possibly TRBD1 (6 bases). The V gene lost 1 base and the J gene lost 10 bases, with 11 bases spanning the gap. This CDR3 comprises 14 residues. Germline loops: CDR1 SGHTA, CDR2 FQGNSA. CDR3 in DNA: TGTGCCAGCAGCTTAGGCAGGGGAGACTCACCCCTCCACTTT. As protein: CASSLGRGDSPLHF.

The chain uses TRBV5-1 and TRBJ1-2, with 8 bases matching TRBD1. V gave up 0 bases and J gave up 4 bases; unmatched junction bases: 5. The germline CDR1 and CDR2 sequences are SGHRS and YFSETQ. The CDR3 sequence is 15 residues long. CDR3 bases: TGCGCCAGCAGCTTGGGGACAGGGCTAAGCTATGGCTACACCTTC. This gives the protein CASSLGTGLSYGYTF.

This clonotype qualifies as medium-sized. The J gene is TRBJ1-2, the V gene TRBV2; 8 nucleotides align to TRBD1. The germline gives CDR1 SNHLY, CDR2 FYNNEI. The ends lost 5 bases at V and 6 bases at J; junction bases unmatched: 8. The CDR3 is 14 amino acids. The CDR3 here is CASSLGQGGDGYTF. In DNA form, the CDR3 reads TGTGCCAGCAGTCTCGGACAGGGAGGAGATGGCTACACCTTC.

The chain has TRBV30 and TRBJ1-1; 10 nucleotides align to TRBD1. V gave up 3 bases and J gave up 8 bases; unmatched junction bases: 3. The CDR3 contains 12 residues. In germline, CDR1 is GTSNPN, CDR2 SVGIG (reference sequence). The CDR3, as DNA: TGTGCCTGGAGGACAGGGGGCTGGGAAGCTTTCTTT. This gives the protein CAWRTGGWEAFF.

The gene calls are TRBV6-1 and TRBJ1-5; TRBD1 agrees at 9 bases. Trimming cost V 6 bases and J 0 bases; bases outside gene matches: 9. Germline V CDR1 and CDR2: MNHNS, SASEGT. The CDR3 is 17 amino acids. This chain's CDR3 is CASRSGTGRYSNQPQHF. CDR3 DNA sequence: TGTGCCAGCAGATCCGGGACAGGGAGATATAGCAATCAGCCCCAGCATTTT.

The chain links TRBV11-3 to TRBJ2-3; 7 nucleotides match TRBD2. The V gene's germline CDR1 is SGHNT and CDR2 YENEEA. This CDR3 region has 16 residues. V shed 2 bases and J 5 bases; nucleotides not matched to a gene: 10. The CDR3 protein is CASSLTWGGWGDTQYF. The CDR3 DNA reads TGTGCCAGCAGCTTAACTTGGGGGGGATGGGGAGATACGCAGTATTTT.

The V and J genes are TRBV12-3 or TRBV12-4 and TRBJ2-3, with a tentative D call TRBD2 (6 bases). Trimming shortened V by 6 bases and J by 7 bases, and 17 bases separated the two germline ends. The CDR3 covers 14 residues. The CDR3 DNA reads TGTGCCAGCAGCAGTTTCCTCGGGGGTAATACGCAGTATTTT. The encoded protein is CASSSFLGGNTQYF.

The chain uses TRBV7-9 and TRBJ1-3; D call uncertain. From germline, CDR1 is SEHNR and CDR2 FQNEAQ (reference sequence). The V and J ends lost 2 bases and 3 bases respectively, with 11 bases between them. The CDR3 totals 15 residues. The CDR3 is CASSLSGRVGNTIYF. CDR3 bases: TGTGCCAGCAGCTTATCGGGTAGGGTTGGAAACACCATATATTTT. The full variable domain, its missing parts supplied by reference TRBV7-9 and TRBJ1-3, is DTGVSQNPRHKITKRGQNVTFRCDPISEHNRLYWYRQTLGQGPEFLTYFQNEAQLEKSRLLSDRFSAERPKGSFSTLEIQRTEQGDSAMYLCASSLSGRVGNTIYFGEGSWLTVV.

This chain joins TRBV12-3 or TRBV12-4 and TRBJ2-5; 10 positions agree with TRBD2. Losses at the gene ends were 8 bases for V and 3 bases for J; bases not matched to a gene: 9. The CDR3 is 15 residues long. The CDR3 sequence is CASGYSSGGEETQYF. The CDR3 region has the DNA TGTGCCAGCGGGTATTCTAGCGGGGGTGAAGAGACCCAGTACTTC.

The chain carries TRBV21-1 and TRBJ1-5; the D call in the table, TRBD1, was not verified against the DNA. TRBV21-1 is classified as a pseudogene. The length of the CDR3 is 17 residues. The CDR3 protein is CASSSPGQGPSNQPQHF. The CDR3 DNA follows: TGTGCCAGCAGTTCCCCGGGACAGGGCCCTAGCAATCAGCCCCAGCATTTT.

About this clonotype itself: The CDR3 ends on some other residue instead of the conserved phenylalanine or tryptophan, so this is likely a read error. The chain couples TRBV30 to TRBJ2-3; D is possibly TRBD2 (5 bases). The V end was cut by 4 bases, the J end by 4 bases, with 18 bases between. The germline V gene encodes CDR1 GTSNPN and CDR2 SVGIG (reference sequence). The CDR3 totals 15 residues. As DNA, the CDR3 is TGTGCCTGGACCCCCGTTGGAGGAATCTCAGATACGCAGTATCTT. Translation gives CAWTPVGGISDTQYL.

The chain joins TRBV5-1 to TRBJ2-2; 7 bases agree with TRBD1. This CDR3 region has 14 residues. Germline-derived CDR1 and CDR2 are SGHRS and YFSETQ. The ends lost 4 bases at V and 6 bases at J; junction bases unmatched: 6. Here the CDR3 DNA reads TGCGCCAGCAGCCCCCAGGGGGTGTCCGGGGAGCTGTTTTTT. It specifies CASSPQGVSGELFF. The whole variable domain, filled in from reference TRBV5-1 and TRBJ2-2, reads KAGVTQTPRYLIKTRGQQVTLSCSPISGHRSVSWYQQTPGQGLQFLFEYFSETQRNKGNFPGRFSGRQFSNSRSEMNVSTLELGDSALYLCASSPQGVSGELFFGEGSRLTVL.

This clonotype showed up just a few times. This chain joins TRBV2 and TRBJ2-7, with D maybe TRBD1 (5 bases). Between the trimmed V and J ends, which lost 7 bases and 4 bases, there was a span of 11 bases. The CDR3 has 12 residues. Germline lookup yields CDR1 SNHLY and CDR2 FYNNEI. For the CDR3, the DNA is TGTGCCAGCACTGACAGTCCTTACGAGCAGTACTTC. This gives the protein CASTDSPYEQYF.

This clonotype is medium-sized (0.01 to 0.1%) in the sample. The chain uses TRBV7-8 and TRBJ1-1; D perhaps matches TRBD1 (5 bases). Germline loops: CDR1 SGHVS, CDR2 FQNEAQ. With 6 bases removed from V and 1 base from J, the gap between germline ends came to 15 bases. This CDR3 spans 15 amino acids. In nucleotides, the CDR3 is TGTGCCAGCAGGCCCGTTTTGGGGACGAACACTGAAGCTTTCTTT. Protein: CASRPVLGTNTEAFF.

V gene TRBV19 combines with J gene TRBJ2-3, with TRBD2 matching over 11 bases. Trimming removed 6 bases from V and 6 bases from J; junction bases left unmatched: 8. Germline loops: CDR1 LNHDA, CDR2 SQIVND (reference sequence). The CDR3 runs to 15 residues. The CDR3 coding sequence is TGTGCCAGTAGGGCGCGTAGCGGGGGGGCGGATACGCAGTATTTT. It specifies CASRARSGGADTQYF.